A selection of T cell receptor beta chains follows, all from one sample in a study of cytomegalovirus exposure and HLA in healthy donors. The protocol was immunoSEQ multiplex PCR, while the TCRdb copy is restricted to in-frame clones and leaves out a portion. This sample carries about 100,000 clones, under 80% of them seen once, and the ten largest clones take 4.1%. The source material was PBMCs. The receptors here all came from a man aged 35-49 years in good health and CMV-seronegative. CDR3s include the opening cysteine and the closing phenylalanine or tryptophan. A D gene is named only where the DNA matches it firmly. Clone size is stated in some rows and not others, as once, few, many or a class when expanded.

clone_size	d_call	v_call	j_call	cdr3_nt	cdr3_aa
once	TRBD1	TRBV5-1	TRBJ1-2	TGCGCCAGCAGCTTAACAGGGGAGCATGGCTACACCTTC	CASSLTGEHGYTF
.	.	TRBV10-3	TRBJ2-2	TGTGCCTTCCGTACGCAGGGCAACACCGGGGAGCTGTTTTTT	CAFRTQGNTGELFF
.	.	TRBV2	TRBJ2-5	TGTGCCAGCTGGGACGAGGGGGAGTTGAAGACCCAGTACTTC	CASWDEGELKTQYF
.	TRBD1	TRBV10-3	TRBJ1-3	TGTGCCATCAGTGAGTCGACAGGGGGTGGAAACACCATATATTTT	CAISESTGGGNTIYF
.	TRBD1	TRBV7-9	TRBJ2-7	TGTGCCAGCAGCCTGGGGGCCGGGACAGGGTTCTACGAGCAGTACTTC	CASSLGAGTGFYEQYF
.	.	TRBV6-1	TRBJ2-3	TGTGCCAGCAAAGAGGGAGATACGCAGTATTTT	CASKEGDTQYF
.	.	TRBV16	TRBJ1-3	TGTGCCAGCAGCCAATCTACGGGGGTCTCTGGAAACACCATATATTTT	CASSQSTGVSGNTIYF
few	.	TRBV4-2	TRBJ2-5	TGTGCCAGCAGCCAAGAGGGTGGGGGGGCACGGGAGACCCAGTACTTC	CASSQEGGGARETQYF
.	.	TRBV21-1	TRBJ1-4	TGTGCCAGCAGCACGGGGGAGGACAGGGGCTTTGAAAAACTGTTTTTT	CASSTGEDRGFEKLFF
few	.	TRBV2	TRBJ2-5	TGTGCCAGCAGTGAAGCACCAGGGAACCAAGAGACCCAGTACTTC	CASSEAPGNQETQYF
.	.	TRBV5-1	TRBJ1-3	TGCGCCAGCAGCTTGGTGGCAGGCTCTGGAAACACCATATATTTT	CASSLVAGSGNTIYF
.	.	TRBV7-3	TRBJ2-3	TGTGCCAGCAGCCCGCTATCAGATACGCAGTATTTT	CASSPLSDTQYF
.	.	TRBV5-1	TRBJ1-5	TGCGCCAGCAGCCCCGGAGAGCGCCAGCCCCAGCATTTT	CASSPGERQPQHF
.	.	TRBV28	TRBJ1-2	TGTGCCAGCAGTCTGGGGGGAGGTGTATTCTATGGCTACACCTTC	CASSLGGGVFYGYTF
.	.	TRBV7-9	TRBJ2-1	TGTGCCAGCAGCTTAGCGGGCAGCCCCTACAATGAGCAGTTCTTC	CASSLAGSPYNEQFF
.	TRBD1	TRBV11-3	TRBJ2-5	TGTGCCAGCAGCTTGGGGAGACAGGGGCAGACCCAGTACTTC	CASSLGRQGQTQYF
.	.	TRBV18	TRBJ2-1	TGTGCCAGCTCACCACCGGGTTTAGGGGCGAATGAGCAGTTCTTC	CASSPPGLGANEQFF
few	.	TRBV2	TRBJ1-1	TGTGCCAGCAGCAGACAGGTGAACACTGAAGCTTTCTTT	CASSRQVNTEAFF
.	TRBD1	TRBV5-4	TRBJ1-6	TGTGCCAGCAGCCCGGGACAGATTAATTCACCCCTCCACTTT	CASSPGQINSPLHF
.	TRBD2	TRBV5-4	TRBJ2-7	TGTGCCAGCAGCCTTACTAGCGGGGGGGCATACGAGCAGTACTTC	CASSLTSGGAYEQYF
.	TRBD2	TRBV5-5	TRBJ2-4	TGTGCCAGCAGCTTGAGCGGGGCCTCCAAAAACATTCAGTACTTC	CASSLSGASKNIQYF
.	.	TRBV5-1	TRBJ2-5	TGCGCCAGCAGCCAGTCTCCGGGAGTACGTCAAGAGACCCAGTACTTC	CASSQSPGVRQETQYF
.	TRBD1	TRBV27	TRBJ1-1	TGTGCCAGCCGGACAGGGGTTGGGAACACTGAAGCTTTCTTT	CASRTGVGNTEAFF
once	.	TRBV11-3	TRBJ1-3	TGTGCCAGCAGCTTAGGAATCGGCTCTGGAAACACCATATATTTT	CASSLGIGSGNTIYF
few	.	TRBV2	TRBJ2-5	TGTGCCAGCAGTGAATCCCTGGACTGGGTACAAGAGACCCAGTACTTC	CASSESLDWVQETQYF
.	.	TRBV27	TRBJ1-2	TGTGCCAGCAGTTCTAACAGCATCTATGGCTACACCTTC	CASSSNSIYGYTF
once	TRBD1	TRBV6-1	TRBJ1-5	TGTGCCAGCAGTGAATTGGGACAGGGAAGGGGCCTGGGGCCGAATCAGCCCCAGCATTTT	CASSELGQGRGLGPNQPQHF
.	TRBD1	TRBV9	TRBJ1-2	TGTGCCAGCAGCCTCCGGGACAGTTACTATGGCTACACCTTC	CASSLRDSYYGYTF
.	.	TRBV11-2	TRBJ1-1	TGTGCCAGCAGCTTAAGAGGTGAAGCTTTCTTT	CASSLRGEAFF
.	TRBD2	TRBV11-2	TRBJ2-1	TGTGCCAGCAGCTTAGGCCGGAAAATAGCGGGGGTTTCCTACAATGAGCAGTTCTTC	CASSLGRKIAGVSYNEQFF
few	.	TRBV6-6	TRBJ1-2	TGTGCCAGCAGCTCCCGGACCAGTACGGGGGGCTATGGCTACACCTTC	CASSSRTSTGGYGYTF
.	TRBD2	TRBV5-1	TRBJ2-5	TGCGCCAGCAGCCCAAGCGGTCTAGCGGGGGGGCCTTGGGAGACCCAGTACTTC	CASSPSGLAGGPWETQYF
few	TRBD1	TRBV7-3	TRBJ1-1	TGTGCCAGCAGCTTAAGGCCGGGACAGGGTATAATGAACACTGAAGCTTTCTTT	CASSLRPGQGIMNTEAFF
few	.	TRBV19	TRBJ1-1	TGTGCCAGTAGTATTAGTGGGGACAAGAACACTGAAGCTTTCTTT	CASSISGDKNTEAFF
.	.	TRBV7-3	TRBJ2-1	TGTGCCAGCAGCCAAACAGGATATGAGCAGTTCTTC	CASSQTGYEQFF
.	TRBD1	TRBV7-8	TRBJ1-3	TGTGCCAGCAGCTTGGACAGGGCCGCTGGAAACACCATATATTTT	CASSLDRAAGNTIYF
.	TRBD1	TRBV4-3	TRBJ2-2	TGCGCCAGCAGCCACACAGGGGGTCCTAACACCGGGGAGCTGTTTTTT	CASSHTGGPNTGELFF
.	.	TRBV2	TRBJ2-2	TGTGCCAGCAGAGCAACCACGAACACCGGGGAGCTGTTTTTT	CASRATTNTGELFF
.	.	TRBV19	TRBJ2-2	TGTGCCAGTAGTAGTACAGGGACGGTCACCGGGGAGCTGTTTTTT	CASSSTGTVTGELFF